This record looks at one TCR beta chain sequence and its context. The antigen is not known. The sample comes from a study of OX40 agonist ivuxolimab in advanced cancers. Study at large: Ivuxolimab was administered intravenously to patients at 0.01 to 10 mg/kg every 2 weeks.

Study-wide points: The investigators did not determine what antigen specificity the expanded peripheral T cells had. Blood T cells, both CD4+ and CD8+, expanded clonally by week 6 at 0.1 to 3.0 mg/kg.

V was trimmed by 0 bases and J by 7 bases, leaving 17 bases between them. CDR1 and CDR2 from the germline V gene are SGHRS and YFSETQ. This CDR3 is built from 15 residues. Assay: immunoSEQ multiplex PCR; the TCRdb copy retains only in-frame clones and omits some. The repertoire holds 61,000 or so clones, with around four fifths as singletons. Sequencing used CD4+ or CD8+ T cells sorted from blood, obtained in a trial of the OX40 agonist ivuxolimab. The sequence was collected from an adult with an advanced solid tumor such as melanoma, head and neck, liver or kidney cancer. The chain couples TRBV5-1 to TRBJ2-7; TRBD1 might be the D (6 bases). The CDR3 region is CASSLGGQISQEQYF. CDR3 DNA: TGCGCCAGCAGCTTGGGTGGACAGATATCTCAGGAGCAGTACTTC. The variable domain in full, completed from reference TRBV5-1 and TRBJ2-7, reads KAGVTQTPRYLIKTRGQQVTLSCSPISGHRSVSWYQQTPGQGLQFLFEYFSETQRNKGNFPGRFSGRQFSNSRSEMNVSTLELGDSALYLCASSLGGQISQEQYFGPGTRLTVT.